This entry describes one T cell receptor (beta chain). TCRdb keeps only in-frame clones here, not all; method: immunoSEQ multiplex PCR. The sample gives tens of thousands of clones, roughly 93% of which show up once; more than 2.5% is in the top ten. The source of the sample is a study of T cell changes during pregnancy in multiple sclerosis. The CDR3 sequence is 13 residues long. Germline V gives CDR1 SNHLY, CDR2 FYNNEI. Trimming removed 7 bases from V and 6 bases from J, with 15 bases in between. This sample comprised peripheral blood, obtained in the second trimester of pregnancy. The V gene is TRBV2, the J gene TRBJ2-5, with D possibly TRBD2 on 6 matching bases. This TCR derives from a female donor with multiple sclerosis, enrolled in a pregnancy study. This chain's CDR3 is CASMPSVGKTQYF. CDR3 DNA sequence: TGTGCCAGCATGCCTAGCGTCGGAAAGACCCAGTACTTC.